This T cell receptor beta chain was captured by sequencing in a study of technical replicates of blood from a few donors. There are 13 residues in the CDR3. Trimming pared 8 bases from V and 0 bases from J, leaving 8 bases between. Germline V gives CDR1 MNHNS, CDR2 SASEGT. The table came from immunoSEQ multiplex PCR; TCRdb's copy has only in-frame clones and leaves some out. Among around 84,000 clones listed, about 97% were seen once. The clonotype was recovered from a human donor in good health. The chain combines TRBV6-1 with TRBJ1-3; D not certain. The sequenced sample was T cells isolated from PBMCs. CDR3 bases: TGTGCCAGCGGGCGGGTCTCTGGAAACACCATATATTTT. Its protein product is CASGRVSGNTIYF.